This T cell receptor beta chain is from a study of shared clonotypes between healthy human individuals. Study observations and caveats: Rarefaction gave evidence that sorted-subset sequencing remained incomplete despite large depth. Of the naive CD4 clonotypes, roughly 5.5% were shared across several donors. Generally, estimated richness proved larger in naive subsets than it did in memory subsets.

Germline V gives CDR1 MNHNY, CDR2 SVGAGI (reference sequence). The V and J ends lost 0 bases and 12 bases respectively, with 18 bases between them. CDR3 length: 15 amino acids. As originally analysed: ImmunoSEQ gave junction-only sequences without quality scores, so filtering differed. The repertoire was sequenced with immunoSEQ multiplex PCR; TCRdb's copy has only in-frame clones and lacks some. The D gene and trimming were derived from the DNA, and the V and J assignments and clone size from that table. This table has under 2.5 million clones, around 93% appearing once. This clone came up once. Its specificity is unknown.

This rearrangement joins TRBV6-6 to TRBJ2-1, with TRBD2 as a possible D gene (6 bases). This clonotype was sampled from a man in his late teens or twenties in good health. Some clones in this sample may be carry-over from other donors' samples. The sequenced sample was naive CD4+ T cells from PBMCs. Subset noted: CD45RA+ positively selected. The CDR3 loop is CASSYSPGAQALQFF. The CDR3 DNA sequence: TGTGCCAGCAGTTACTCGCCGGGAGCTCAGGCTCTGCAGTTCTTC.